One sample yielded the 25 T cell receptor beta chains listed below, sequenced in a study of T cells after yellow fever vaccination. TCRdb redid the calling of the 5' RACE reads with MiXCR, one entry per CDR3 protein. The top ten clones hold around 46% of a sample with about 120,000 distinct CDR3 sequences, 12% to 15% of them seen once. The material was CD8+ T cells sorted from PBMCs, obtained 5 days after the yellow fever booster vaccination. Every receptor here comes from a man younger than 30 who received the YFV17D yellow fever vaccine.

The rearrangement joins TRBV3-1 to TRBJ1-5, with D perhaps matching TRBD1 (5 bases). CDR1 and CDR2 from the germline V gene are LGHDT and YNNKEL (reference sequence). V lost 0 bases to trimming and J lost 6 bases, with 12 bases between them. This CDR3 has 15 amino acids. The CDR3 loop reads CASSQEGEWGQPQHF. The CDR3 DNA is TGTGCCAGCAGCCAAGAAGGGGAGTGGGGTCAGCCCCAGCATTTT.

This clonotype was counted a few times. This sequence joins TRBV18 and TRBJ2-1; weak D call: TRBD1 (6 bases). V shed 3 bases and J shed 8 bases, with 11 bases lying between them. In germline, CDR1 is KGHSH, CDR2 LQKENI. This CDR3 is 13 amino acids long. The CDR3 reads CASSPWQGHEQFF. The DNA of the CDR3 is TGTGCCAGCTCACCGTGGCAGGGGCATGAGCAGTTCTTC.

In this sample, this clonotype turned up a few times. The V gene is TRBV6-1, the J gene TRBJ2-3, with TRBD1 matching over 8 bases. The V gene's germline CDR1 is MNHNS and CDR2 SASEGT. The length of the CDR3 is 15 residues. The V gene end was trimmed by 6 bases and the J gene end by 2 bases; junction bases not matched to a gene: 7. CDR3 coding DNA: TGTGCCAGCAGCGTAGGGACAGGCGACACAGATACGCAGTATTTT. This codes for CASSVGTGDTDTQYF.

This clonotype was detected a few times. The chain is built from TRBV7-6 and TRBJ2-7; 7 bases are a match to TRBD2. Germline CDR1 is SGHVS and CDR2 is FNYEAQ. This CDR3 has 16 residues. Trimming took 1 base from V and 1 from J; bases not matched to a gene: 7. CDR3 in amino acids: CASSLGPSGASYEQYF. For the CDR3, the DNA is TGTGCCAGCAGCTTAGGGCCCAGCGGGGCGTCCTACGAGCAGTACTTC.

The V call is TRBV6-4, the J call TRBJ2-3, with no clear D. CDR1 and CDR2 from the germline V gene are MRHNA and SNTAGT. The V and J ends lost 3 bases and 2 bases respectively, with 12 bases between them. The CDR3 has 15 amino acids. Here the CDR3 reads CASSEAPRTTDTQYF. In DNA, the CDR3 is TGTGCCAGCAGTGAAGCCCCCCGGACCACAGATACGCAGTATTTT.

The V and J genes are TRBV4-3 and TRBJ2-6; D may match TRBD1 or TRBD2 (5 bases each). The CDR3 extends over 18 amino acids. The V and J ends lost 0 bases and 0 bases respectively, with 12 bases between them. Germline V gene data show CDR1 as LGHNA and CDR2 as YSLEER. This CDR3 is CASSQEVFGASGANVLTF. CDR3 DNA: TGCGCCAGCAGCCAAGAAGTATTCGGGGCCTCTGGGGCCAACGTCCTGACTTTC.

This clonotype was recorded a few times. V gene TRBV13 combines with J gene TRBJ2-5; TRBD2 is a possible D gene (6 bases). V lost 5 bases and J 5 bases, leaving 15 bases between the germline ends. The CDR3 length is 14 residues. CDR1 is PRHDT, CDR2 FYEKMQ, per germline (reference sequence). CDR3 amino acids: CASSTRDRYETQYF. As DNA, the CDR3 is TGTGCCAGCAGCACGCGGGACCGGTATGAGACCCAGTACTTC. The full variable domain, in which reference TRBV13 and TRBJ2-5 provide the parts outside the CDR3, is AAGVIQSPRHLIKEKRETATLKCYPIPRHDTVYWYQQGPGQDPQFLISFYEKMQSDKGSIPDRFSAQQFSDYHSELNMSSLELGDSALYFCASSTRDRYETQYFGPGTRLLVL.

This chain joins TRBV11-2 and TRBJ2-7; TRBD1 might be the D (6 bases). V dropped 1 base and J dropped 5 bases, with 15 bases sitting between them. From germline, CDR1 is SGHAT and CDR2 FQNNGV. This CDR3 region has 15 residues. The CDR3 sequence: CASSLGFRGRDEQYV. CDR3 nucleotides: TGTGCCAGCAGCTTAGGGTTCAGGGGCAGGGACGAGCAGTACGTC.

The J gene is TRBJ2-7, the V gene TRBV5-5; D is possibly TRBD2 (5 bases). Germline V lookup: CDR1 SGHKS, CDR2 YYEKEE (reference sequence). The V gene lost 3 bases and the J gene lost 3 bases, with 10 bases spanning the gap. This CDR3 has 13 residues. DNA for the CDR3: TGTGCCAGCAGCTGGGGAGTCGGCTACGAGCAGTACGTC. Its protein product is CASSWGVGYEQYV.

V usage is TRBV5-1 and J usage is TRBJ2-7; TRBD2 agrees at 15 bases. The J segment lost 6 bases and the V segment lost 4 bases, leaving 5 bases of the junction unmatched. The CDR3 is 15 amino acids. Germline lookup yields CDR1 SGHRS and CDR2 YFSETQ. CDR3 DNA: TGCGCCAGCAGCCGGACTAGCGGGGGGGCATCCGAGCAGTACTTC. This codes for CASSRTSGGASEQYF.

This clonotype was picked up a small number of times. This chain links TRBV4-1 with TRBJ2-7, with TRBD2 matching over 13 bases. V dropped 1 base and J dropped 4; count of bases not matched to a gene: 1. The V gene's germline CDR1 is MGHRA and CDR2 YSYEKL. The CDR3 loop spans 15 amino acids. The CDR3 nucleotides read TGCGCCAGCAGCCAAGGGACTAGCGGGGGTTACGAGCAGTACGTC. Translating gives CASSQGTSGGYEQYV.

The chain couples TRBV7-6 to TRBJ2-7; D is unresolved. The germline V and J ends were trimmed by 0 bases and 7 bases, with 10 bases remaining between them. This CDR3 is 13 amino acids long. Germline V gene sequence: CDR1 SGHVS, CDR2 FNYEAQ. CDR3 sequence reads: CASSLAVDREQYV. The DNA of the CDR3 is TGTGCCAGCAGCTTAGCTGTGGATAGAGAGCAGTACGTC.

CDR3 DNA: TGTGCCAGCAGCAAAGACGGGGGGAAGGGGTTAGGCAATGAGCAGTTCTTC. The encoded protein is CASSKDGGKGLGNEQFF. V and J are TRBV21-1 and TRBJ2-1; the DNA was not used to check the table's D call, TRBD1. TRBV21-1 has pseudogene status. The CDR3 is 17 residues long.

The genes are TRBV10-3 and TRBJ1-2; TRBD1 is a possible D gene (5 bases). CDR1 and CDR2 (germline): ENHRY, SYGVKD. Trimming cost V 10 bases and J 3 bases, with 9 bases left between them. This CDR3 contains 11 residues. The chain's CDR3 is CATRGDYGYTF. CDR3 coding DNA: TGTGCCACCCGGGGGGACTATGGCTACACCTTC.

This clonotype was seen a few times. The gene calls are TRBV12-3 or TRBV12-4 and TRBJ1-1; D is possibly TRBD1 (6 bases). V was shortened by 3 bases and J by 4 bases, with 12 bases between the two germline ends. The CDR3 is made up of 14 amino acids. The CDR3 here is CASSFGGQGTEAFF. DNA of the CDR3: TGTGCCAGCAGTTTCGGGGGGCAAGGCACTGAAGCTTTCTTT.

The chain uses TRBV5-4 and TRBJ1-1, with a weak D call TRBD1 (6 bases). The germline V gene encodes CDR1 SGHNT and CDR2 YYREEE (reference sequence). The V end was cut by 4 bases, the J end by 3 bases, with 10 bases between. This CDR3 comprises 13 residues. CDR3 amino acids: CASSPEGDTEAFF. The CDR3 region has the DNA TGTGCCAGCAGCCCCGAGGGGGACACTGAAGCTTTCTTT.

This clonotype turned up a few times. The chain joins TRBV4-3 to TRBJ2-3, with 10 positions matching TRBD1. Per germline, CDR1 LGHNA and CDR2 YSLEER. This CDR3 has 15 amino acids. V lost 2 bases, J lost 7 bases, and 6 bases stayed unmatched. CDR3: CASSQPGTGAYTQYF. As DNA, the CDR3 is TGCGCCAGCAGCCAACCCGGGACAGGGGCGTATACGCAGTATTTT.

The chain carries TRBV6-5 and TRBJ2-1, with 11 bases lining up with TRBD2. Germline CDR1 is MNHEY and CDR2 is SVGAGI. V lost 5 bases and J lost 3; bases outside the gene matches: 9. The CDR3 loop spans 17 amino acids. The CDR3 DNA reads as TGTGCCAGCAGTACAACTAGCGGGGGTACCCTCTACAATGAGCAGTTCTTC. Translated, it gives CASSTTSGGTLYNEQFF.

This clonotype was seen repeatedly, ten times or more. This rearrangement joins TRBV12-3 or TRBV12-4 to TRBJ2-2; D remains unclear. V dropped 2 bases and J dropped 2 bases, with 6 bases sitting between them. CDR3 length equals 14 residues. CDR3 coding DNA: TGTGCCAGCAGTTTAAGGCTTAACACCGGGGAGCTGTTTTTT. Protein sequence: CASSLRLNTGELFF.

This clonotype has more than one count but fewer than ten. This chain joins TRBV19 and TRBJ1-5; D unclear. Germline values: CDR1 LNHDA, CDR2 SQIVND (reference sequence). CDR3 length: 11 residues. Trimming took 8 bases from V and 9 from J, leaving 11 bases between them. CDR3 in amino acids: CASGLLGPQHF. The CDR3 nucleotides are TGTGCCAGTGGTCTCCTGGGGCCCCAGCATTTT. The full variable domain, rest sourced from reference TRBV19 and TRBJ1-5, is DGGITQSPKYLFRKEGQNVTLSCEQNLNHDAMYWYRQDPGQGLRLIYYSQIVNDFQKGDIAEGYSVSREKKESFPLTVTSAQKNPTAFYLCASGLLGPQHFGDGTRLSIL.

V usage is TRBV2 and J usage is TRBJ2-1; 7 nucleotides align to TRBD2. V lost 4 bases to trimming and J lost 5 bases; unmatched junction nucleotides: 11. Germline CDR1 is SNHLY and CDR2 is FYNNEI. This CDR3 spans 16 amino acids. The CDR3 region is CASSGLAGVTHNEQFF. CDR3 nucleotide sequence: TGTGCCAGCAGTGGACTTGCGGGGGTGACCCACAATGAGCAGTTCTTC.

There are a few counts of this clonotype. The chain joins TRBV6-2 or TRBV6-3 to TRBJ2-7; D possibly uses TRBD1 or TRBD2 (5 bases each). Between the trimmed V and J ends, which lost 6 bases and 6 bases, there was a span of 15 bases. Germline CDR1 reads MNHEY; CDR2 reads SVGEGT. This CDR3 has 13 amino acids. The DNA of the CDR3 is TGTGCCAGCAGACCGAGGGGCGCGGGCGAGCAGTACGTC. This codes for CASRPRGAGEQYV.

This clonotype came up a few times. The genes are TRBV6-2 or TRBV6-3 and TRBJ2-7; 8 nucleotides line up with TRBD1. The germline CDR1 and CDR2 sequences are MNHEY and SVGEGT. This CDR3 is built from 14 residues. V lost 10 bases to trimming and J lost 4 bases; unmatched junction nucleotides: 12. The CDR3 DNA follows: TGTGCCACCACGGACAGGGCCAGACCGTACGAGCAGTACTTC. Protein product: CATTDRARPYEQYF.

This chain joins TRBV27 and TRBJ2-3; D is perhaps TRBD1 (5 bases). Deletions cut 6 bases from V and 4 bases from J, with 11 bases between. Germline lookup yields CDR1 MNHEY and CDR2 SMNVEV (reference sequence). The CDR3 runs 13 residues. The CDR3 DNA is TGTGCCAGCAGCCTTTCAGGGTCAGATACGCAGTATTTT. Protein product: CASSLSGSDTQYF.

This clonotype was picked up many times. The rearrangement links TRBV19 to TRBJ2-1; weak D call: TRBD1 (5 bases). This CDR3 is 13 amino acids long. Germline V CDR1 and CDR2: LNHDA, SQIVND (reference sequence). Trimming took 4 bases from V and 4 from J, leaving 8 bases between them. CDR3 bases: TGTGCCAGTAGTACAGGGTTATACAATGAGCAGTTCTTC. Its protein product is CASSTGLYNEQFF.